Described below is a single T cell receptor beta chain sequence and its context. This clone has just one count. What this receptor recognizes is not known. No quality values exist for individual bases; no much larger clone is one base distant. V is pruned by 6 bases and J by 4 bases, leaving 7 bases of the junction without a gene match. From the cysteine up to the phenylalanine, the CDR3 has a length of 14 residues. CDR3 DNA is the only sequence kept; it has 42 bases, read in frame from the first base. In the germline V gene, CDR1 corresponds to SQVTM and CDR2 to ANQGSEA. The sample belongs to a study of blood T cell repertoires in COVID-19 (dated by TCRdb to 2020 to 2022). A note on the overall study: Samples covering the acute and convalescent phases of COVID-19 were provided by collaborators in the United States, Italy and Spain. The material from the prospective study consisted of cDNA or gDNA derived from T cells, B-cell-depleted T cells, or PBMCs. The dataset comprised deeply sampled blood TCRbeta repertoires from subjects exposed to, actively infected with, or recovered from COVID-19. A freely available public database, intended as a resource for researchers studying the immune response to SARS-CoV-2, is where the repertoires were released. Samples came from the ongoing ImmuneRACE study (first 160 participants) plus 1,254 subjects from 6 global collaborators. A de-identified subject ID, COVID-19 status, age in years and sex were almost always included in the sample metadata. HLA class I and class II types, where available, came from metadata supplied by the sample provider rather than from assay-based typing.

The study at large found these results: How much clinical and demographic metadata was included differed by source and by participant, and the metadata was provided uncurated.

TCRbeta CDR3 regions were amplified from genomic DNA by means of the immunoSEQ Assay, a bias-controlled multiplex PCR. Per the source publication's procedure: The number of nucleated cells in each sample was estimated from the amplification of reference gene primers within the assay. To quantify the absolute abundance of each unique TCRbeta CDR3 rearrangement, sequence reads were collapsed and filtered. For each sample, productive Simpson clonality was calculated as the square root of Simpson's diversity index across productive rearrangements. Not all clones reach the TCRdb copy of this immuneACCESS table, which keeps in-frame sequences only. Checked studies attribute under half of the gap to unresolved V genes and leave the rest unexplained. From that table come the V and J calls and clone size; the DNA was used to work out D and trimming. The sample data list 200,000 to 300,000 clones, and about nine tenths of these were observed just once. Together, the top ten hold about 1.7% of the sample.

Participants in the prospective study were aged roughly 18 to 100 years, lived in approximately 26 United States geographic areas, and enrolled through a virtual design. In the prospective study, cohorts were assigned on the basis of participant-reported clinical history obtained from a screening survey and a study questionnaire. For ImmuneRACE Cohort 3, a participant was defined as recovered based on two consecutive negative NP/OP PCR tests, clearance by a healthcare professional, or resolution of symptoms. Each participant in the prospective study had whole blood, serum and a nasopharyngeal or oropharyngeal swab collected by mobile phlebotomists. Participants in the prospective study had the option to provide additional blood draws and questionnaires over a 2-month period. Before DNA extraction, blood samples from the prospective study were shipped at room temperature or frozen.

This clonotype originated in a man aged 35 to 55 who had recovered from COVID-19. Sample: PBMCs or T cells enriched from blood (not recorded which). The V and J segments used are TRBV29-1 and TRBJ2-3; 10 bases in the middle match TRBD2. In nucleotides, the sequence is TGCAGCGTCCACCTAGCGGGAGTGCCAGATACGCAGTATTTT. Its translation reads: CSVHLAGVPDTQYF.